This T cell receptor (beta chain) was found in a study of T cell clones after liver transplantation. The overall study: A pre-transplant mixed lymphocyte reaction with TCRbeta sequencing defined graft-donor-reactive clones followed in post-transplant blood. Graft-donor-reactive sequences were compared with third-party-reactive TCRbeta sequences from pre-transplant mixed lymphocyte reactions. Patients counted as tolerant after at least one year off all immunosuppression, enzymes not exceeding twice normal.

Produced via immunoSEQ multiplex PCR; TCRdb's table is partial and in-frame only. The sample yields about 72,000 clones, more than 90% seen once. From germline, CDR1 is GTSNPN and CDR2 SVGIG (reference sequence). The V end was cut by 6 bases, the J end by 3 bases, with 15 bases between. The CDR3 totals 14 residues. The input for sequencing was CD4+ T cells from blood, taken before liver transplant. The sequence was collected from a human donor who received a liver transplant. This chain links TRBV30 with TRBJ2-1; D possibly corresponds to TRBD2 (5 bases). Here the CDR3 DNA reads TGTGCCTGCCCTGAGGTTAGCGTCTACAATGAGCAGTTCTTC. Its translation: CACPEVSVYNEQFF.